This is a list of T cell receptor beta chains from one sample in a study of T-cell reconstitution after alpha-beta-depleted transplantation in children. From the PCR reads, TCRdb called clonotypes with MiXCR, one entry per CDR3 protein. This table holds about 480,000 distinct CDR3 sequences, about 12% found once. The sequences come from PBMCs from the stem cell graft donor, collected from the stem cell graft. These receptors were collected from a human donor who donated a stem cell graft to a child with combined immunodeficiency. The CDR3 runs from the conserved cysteine through the conserved F or W. A D gene is named only where the DNA matches it firmly. Expanded clones are given a class, and other clones once, few, many or no size at all.

>TRBV6-2/TRBV6-3|TRBJ2-3|.|.
CASSPRSGRTDTQYF
TGTGCCAGCAGTCCCCGGAGCGGGCGCACAGATACGCAGTATTTT
>TRBV3-1|TRBJ1-1|many|.
CASSQRGTDTEAFF
TGTGCCAGCAGCCAGCGGGGCACGGACACTGAAGCTTTCTTT
>TRBV15|TRBJ2-2|many|.
CATARGPNTGELFF
TGTGCCACCGCACGGGGGCCGAACACCGGGGAGCTGTTTTTT
>TRBV7-6|TRBJ2-5|few|.
CASSFRLLETQYF
TGTGCCAGCAGCTTTCGGCTATTGGAGACCCAGTACTTC
>TRBV9|TRBJ2-3|many|.
CASNPMGGTTDTQYF
TGTGCCAGCAACCCGATGGGCGGGACCACAGATACGCAGTATTTT
>TRBV28|TRBJ2-1|many|.
CASSSLPPGSDSYNEQFF
TGTGCCAGCAGTTCATTACCCCCCGGCTCCGACTCCTACAATGAGCAGTTCTTC
>TRBV19|TRBJ2-7|few|.
CATTGDRPYEQYF
TGTGCCACCACGGGGGACAGACCCTACGAGCAGTACTTC
>TRBV7-8|TRBJ2-1|many|TRBD2
CASSLAGEYNEQFF
TGTGCCAGCAGCCTAGCGGGAGAGTACAATGAGCAGTTCTTC
>TRBV2|TRBJ1-1|few|TRBD1
CARQGAINTEAFF
TGTGCCAGACAGGGGGCAATTAACACTGAAGCTTTCTTT
>TRBV11-2|TRBJ2-3|.|TRBD2
CASSLVLLSGGVTDTQYF
TGTGCCAGCAGCTTAGTATTGCTTAGCGGGGGGGTCACAGATACGCAGTATTTT
>TRBV5-1|TRBJ1-5|.|TRBD1
CASSLEGRGTEQPQHF
TGCGCCAGCAGCTTGGAGGGCAGGGGGACAGAACAGCCCCAGCATTTT
>TRBV2|TRBJ2-1|few|TRBD2
CASSEATWTSGRLNGEQFF
TGTGCCAGCAGTGAAGCAACTTGGACTAGCGGGAGGTTGAACGGTGAGCAGTTCTTC
>TRBV7-8|TRBJ1-3|.|.
CASSPGGARSGNTIYF
TGTGCCAGCAGCCCTGGGGGGGCAAGGTCTGGAAACACCATATATTTT
>TRBV7-2|TRBJ1-1|few|.
CASSARWMNTEAFF
TGTGCCAGCAGCGCCAGGTGGATGAACACTGAAGCTTTCTTT
>TRBV10-3|TRBJ2-1|.|.
CAIKDSYNEQFF
TGTGCCATAAAGGACAGCTACAATGAGCAGTTCTTC
>TRBV12-3/TRBV12-4|TRBJ1-2|.|TRBD1
CASSLYGTANYGYTF
TGTGCCAGCAGTTTGTATGGGACAGCTAACTATGGCTACACCTTC
>TRBV25-1|TRBJ1-1|.|TRBD1
CASSPSRGDTEAFF
TGTGCCAGCAGTCCATCCAGGGGGGACACTGAAGCTTTCTTT
>TRBV20-1|TRBJ2-1|few|TRBD1
CSATAPPLTGDNEQFF
TGCAGTGCTACGGCCCCCCCTCTGACAGGGGACAATGAGCAGTTCTTC
>TRBV30|TRBJ2-3|.|.
CAWSTADTQYF
TGTGCCTGGAGTACGGCAGATACGCAGTATTTT
>TRBV29-1|TRBJ2-7|few|.
CSARDIYEQYF
TGCAGCGCCCGGGACATCTACGAGCAGTACTTC
>TRBV24-1|TRBJ1-2|few|.
CATSDWGRPNYGYTF
TGTGCCACCAGTGATTGGGGCCGCCCTAACTATGGCTACACCTTC
>TRBV20-1|TRBJ2-1|few|TRBD2
CSARETSGGPMYEQFF
TGCAGTGCTAGAGAAACTAGCGGGGGGCCGATGTATGAGCAGTTCTTC
>TRBV14|TRBJ2-5|.|TRBD2
CASSPRGTNTRETQYF
TGTGCCAGCAGCCCGCGCGGGACTAATACTAGAGAGACCCAGTACTTC
>TRBV10-3|TRBJ2-5|few|TRBD1
CAISSSRGPQETQYF
TGTGCCATCAGCTCTTCGAGGGGGCCCCAAGAGACCCAGTACTTC
>TRBV4-3|TRBJ2-5|many|TRBD2
CASSQTLLAGEETQYF
TGCGCCAGCAGCCAAACCCTACTAGCGGGAGAAGAGACCCAGTACTTC
>TRBV27|TRBJ2-7|.|TRBD1
CASSRTGTGAYEQYF
TGTGCCAGCAGTCGTACCGGGACAGGGGCCTACGAGCAGTACTTC
>TRBV7-9|TRBJ2-3|few|.
CASSVPRDLTTDTQYF
TGTGCCAGCAGCGTACCCCGCGACCTCACCACAGATACGCAGTATTTT
>TRBV19|TRBJ2-3|few|TRBD2
CASSIGYLAGYGDTQYF
TGTGCCAGTAGTATAGGATATCTAGCGGGGTACGGAGATACGCAGTATTTT
>TRBV7-8|TRBJ1-1|few|.
CASSRREMVNTEAFF
TGTGCCAGCAGCCGCAGGGAGATGGTGAACACTGAAGCTTTCTTT
>TRBV10-1|TRBJ2-4|many|.
CASSLLSIQYF
TGCGCCAGCAGTCTCCTCAGCATTCAGTACTTC
>TRBV5-1|TRBJ2-3|many|.
CASSSEGTQYF
TGCGCCAGCAGCTCTGAAGGTACGCAGTATTTT
>TRBV4-3|TRBJ2-7|.|.
CASSQAYNSYEQYF
TGCGCCAGCAGCCAAGCGTACAACTCCTACGAGCAGTACTTC
>TRBV27|TRBJ1-1|many|.
CASTVGTEAFF
TGTGCCAGCACAGTTGGCACTGAAGCTTTCTTT
>TRBV4-3|TRBJ1-2|few|.
CASSQDLNRQYYGYTF
TGCGCCAGCAGCCAAGACTTAAATCGACAGTACTATGGCTACACCTTC
>TRBV20-1|TRBJ2-1|many|.
CSARDISSYNEQFF
TGCAGTGCTAGAGATATTAGCTCCTACAATGAGCAGTTCTTC
>TRBV12-3/TRBV12-4|TRBJ1-5|.|.
CASSLFAGGYSNQPQHF
TGTGCCAGCAGTTTATTCGCCGGGGGTTATAGCAATCAGCCCCAGCATTTT
>TRBV5-1|TRBJ2-3|few|TRBD2
CASSFLPLRDSGSTDTQYF
TGCGCCAGCAGCTTCCTCCCACTCAGAGATAGCGGGAGTACAGATACGCAGTATTTT
>TRBV7-6|TRBJ2-5|few|.
CASSPVGTQYF
TGTGCCAGCAGCCCCGTGGGGACCCAGTACTTC
>TRBV9|TRBJ2-5|.|.
CASSGPLETQYF
TGTGCCAGCAGCGGCCCACTGGAGACCCAGTACTTC
>TRBV20-1|TRBJ2-7|many|.
CSASGGSEQYF
TGCAGTGCTAGTGGGGGGTCCGAGCAGTACTTC
>TRBV12-3/TRBV12-4|TRBJ2-6|many|.
CASKKESSGANVLTF
TGTGCCAGCAAGAAGGAAAGCTCTGGGGCCAACGTCCTGACTTTC
>TRBV30|TRBJ2-3|.|TRBD2
CAWSRLAGTTDTQYF
TGTGCCTGGAGTCGACTAGCGGGGACCACAGATACGCAGTATTTT
>TRBV18|TRBJ2-1|few|TRBD1
CASSGPGQGLVYEQFF
TGTGCCAGCTCAGGACCGGGACAGGGCCTCGTTTATGAGCAGTTCTTC
>TRBV20-1|TRBJ2-5|.|TRBD2
CSAGDRRASGGETQYF
TGCAGTGCTGGCGATCGAAGGGCTAGCGGGGGGGAGACCCAGTACTTC
>TRBV5-1|TRBJ2-1|.|TRBD2
CASTETGGNNEQFF
TGCGCCAGCACCGAGACGGGGGGGAACAATGAGCAGTTCTTC
>TRBV7-2|TRBJ2-7|.|TRBD1
CASSSTSGTGSFEQYF
TGTGCCAGCAGCTCAACCTCCGGGACAGGGTCGTTCGAGCAGTACTTC
>TRBV7-9|TRBJ2-5|many|.
CASSSTSSDQETQYF
TGTGCCAGCAGCTCCACTTCTAGCGATCAAGAGACCCAGTACTTC
>TRBV11-3|TRBJ2-5|.|TRBD2
CASSLRLAGEETQYF
TGTGCCAGCAGCTTACGACTAGCGGGAGAGGAGACCCAGTACTTC
>TRBV20-1|TRBJ2-7|few|TRBD2
CSARDPSGPEGEQYF
TGCAGTGCTAGAGATCCTAGCGGGCCCGAGGGGGAGCAGTACTTC
>TRBV12-3/TRBV12-4|TRBJ2-3|many|.
CASSGPESTDTQYF
TGTGCCAGCAGTGGCCCGGAGAGCACAGATACGCAGTATTTT
>TRBV7-2|TRBJ2-5|few|TRBD2
CASSARVGRAGETQYF
TGTGCCAGCAGCGCCAGAGTCGGGAGGGCCGGTGAGACCCAGTACTTC
>TRBV5-6|TRBJ2-2|.|TRBD2
CASSEGGLGSVGELFF
TGTGCCAGCAGCGAGGGAGGACTAGGGAGTGTCGGGGAGCTGTTTTTT
>TRBV12-3/TRBV12-4|TRBJ1-5|.|TRBD1
CASSTTTGPSNQPQHF
TGTGCCAGCAGTACTACGACAGGGCCTAGCAATCAGCCCCAGCATTTT
>TRBV5-1|TRBJ2-5|many|.
CASSLGGPVQETQYF
TGCGCCAGCAGCTTGGGGGGCCCAGTTCAAGAGACCCAGTACTTC
>TRBV7-8|TRBJ2-1|.|.
CASSPSALGPRDEQFF
TGTGCCAGCAGCCCCTCTGCTTTGGGACCGCGGGATGAGCAGTTCTTC
>TRBV25-1|TRBJ2-3|many|.
CASSEFYTSTDTQYF
TGTGCCAGCAGTGAATTCTACACCAGCACAGATACGCAGTATTTT
>TRBV12-3/TRBV12-4|TRBJ2-1|many|TRBD2
CASSFALAGNEQFF
TGTGCCAGCAGTTTCGCCCTAGCGGGCAATGAGCAGTTCTTC
>TRBV20-1|TRBJ2-7|many|TRBD2
CSASGTSEYEQYF
TGCAGTGCTAGTGGTACTAGCGAATACGAGCAGTACTTC
>TRBV20-1|TRBJ1-4|.|TRBD1
CSAWTGGGEKLFF
TGCAGTGCGTGGACAGGGGGAGGTGAAAAACTGTTTTTT
>TRBV29-1|TRBJ2-3|many|.
CSVEERENTQYF
TGCAGCGTTGAAGAACGAGAAAATACGCAGTATTTT